These 27 T cell receptor beta chains were all obtained from the same sample, sequenced in a study of cytomegalovirus exposure and HLA in healthy donors. The PCR had 60 Vbeta and 13 Jbeta primers. TCRdb keeps only in-frame clones here, not all; method: immunoSEQ multiplex PCR. The data hold 100,000 to 150,000 clones, with about four fifths observed a single time. The sequenced sample consisted of PBMCs. Receptors originate from a man between 35 and 55 years old in good health and CMV-seronegative.

The rearrangement uses TRBV7-2 and TRBJ1-2; 9 positions match TRBD1. The germline gives CDR1 SGHTA, CDR2 FQGNSA. The CDR3 loop spans 13 amino acids. V lost 4 bases, J lost 6 bases, and 3 bases stayed unmatched. CDR3 in DNA: TGTGCCAGCAGCTCACAGGGGGCTAATGGCTACACCTTC. This codes for CASSSQGANGYTF.

The chain is built from TRBV6-6 and TRBJ1-5, with TRBD1 matching 8 bases. CDR1 is MNHNY, CDR2 SVGAGI, per germline (reference sequence). The ends lost 1 base at V and 6 bases at J; junction bases unmatched: 5. This CDR3 has 15 residues. Here the CDR3 DNA reads TGTGCCAGCAGTTACTTAGACAGGGGAAGTCAGCCCCAGCATTTT. This encodes CASSYLDRGSQPQHF.

The rearrangement uses TRBV4-2 and TRBJ2-3, with D perhaps TRBD2 (7 bases). V was pared by 1 base and J by 5 bases, with 22 bases between. The germline CDR1 and CDR2 sequences are LGHNA and YNFKEQ. The CDR3 is made up of 18 amino acids. The DNA of the CDR3 is TGTGCCAGCAGCCAAGTCGGGCCTGGTGGGGGGGCGGTAGATACGCAGTATTTT. It encodes CASSQVGPGGGAVDTQYF.

V is TRBV9 and J is TRBJ2-5; TRBD2 agrees at 11 bases. The CDR3 has 18 residues. The J segment lost 1 base and the V segment lost 4 bases, leaving 12 bases of the junction unmatched. Germline V gene lookup returns CDR1 SGDLS and CDR2 YYNGEE. The CDR3 region has the DNA TGTGCCAGCAGCCAAGGGTTTGGGACTAGCGGATTCCAAGAGACCCAGTACTTC. Translating it yields CASSQGFGTSGFQETQYF.

V is TRBV6-1 and J is TRBJ2-7; 9 bases line up with TRBD2. V lost 7 bases to trimming and J lost 5 bases; unmatched junction nucleotides: 12. This CDR3 contains 15 residues. In germline, CDR1 is MNHNS, CDR2 SASEGT. Written as DNA, the CDR3 is TGTGCCAGCAATGTTTGGCGGGGGGGCCTCAACGAGCAGTACTTC. Residues: CASNVWRGGLNEQYF.

The J gene is TRBJ1-5, the V gene TRBV19; D might be TRBD1 (6 bases). Per the germline V gene, CDR1 is LNHDA and CDR2 is SQIVND (reference sequence). The CDR3 contains 14 residues. The V end lost 6 bases, the J end lost 3 bases, and 12 bases lay between the germline ends. The CDR3 DNA follows: TGTGCCAGTAGGACTACAGGGCCCAATCAGCCCCAGCATTTT. This translates into CASRTTGPNQPQHF.

V usage is TRBV6-6 and J usage is TRBJ2-7; D might be TRBD1 (5 bases). V gave up 6 bases and J gave up 5 bases, with 11 bases separating them. CDR1 MNHNY and CDR2 SVGAGI come from the germline V gene (reference sequence). The CDR3 totals 12 residues. CDR3 sequence (DNA): TGTGCCAGCAGCCAGGGTACCCACGAGCAGTACTTC. Its protein product is CASSQGTHEQYF.

V and J are TRBV5-1 and TRBJ2-7; a possible D gene is TRBD2 (6 bases). V was trimmed by 2 bases and J by 6 bases, leaving 30 bases between them. The CDR3 covers 19 residues. The germline V gene has CDR1 SGHRS and CDR2 YFSETQ. CDR3 residues: CASSFLPGVLSGLGGEQYF. CDR3 bases: TGCGCCAGCAGCTTCCTCCCCGGAGTTTTATCCGGACTCGGGGGCGAGCAGTACTTC.

The chain joins TRBV4-3 to TRBJ2-7; TRBD2 might be the D (6 bases). Looked up from germline, CDR1 is LGHNA and CDR2 is YSLEER. V lost 2 bases and J 4 bases, leaving 15 bases between the germline ends. The length of the CDR3 is 15 residues. This CDR3 is CASSQRTGGGYEQYF. The DNA of the CDR3 is TGCGCCAGCAGCCAAAGAACAGGAGGAGGGTACGAGCAGTACTTC.

The genes are TRBV19 and TRBJ1-2, with a weak D call TRBD1 (5 bases). The length of the CDR3 is 13 residues. Trimming took off 8 bases at V and 0 bases at J, with 10 bases between the two ends. The germline V gene has CDR1 LNHDA and CDR2 SQIVND (reference sequence). CDR3 sequence reads: CASLGGSNYGYTF. The CDR3 bases are TGTGCCAGTCTGGGGGGGTCTAACTATGGCTACACCTTC.

The chain uses TRBV19 and TRBJ1-1; no reliable D call. Between the trimmed V and J ends, which lost 6 bases and 3 bases, there was a span of 11 bases. Germline-derived CDR1 and CDR2 are LNHDA and SQIVND (reference sequence). The CDR3 is 13 amino acids. The CDR3 loop is CASRKDTDTEAFF. The CDR3 region has the DNA TGTGCCAGTAGGAAAGACACAGACACTGAAGCTTTCTTT.

Concerning this clone: A read error may be the cause here, since a much bigger clone is one base away. The V gene is TRBV27, the J gene TRBJ1-1; tentative D call: TRBD1 (5 bases). Trimming left V 2 bases short and J 3 bases short, with 7 bases between. This CDR3 has 13 amino acids. The V gene's germline CDR1 is MNHEY and CDR2 SMNVEV (reference sequence). For the CDR3, the DNA is TGTGCCAGCAGTTTACAGGGCGACACTGAAGCTTTCTTT. Residues: CASSLQGDTEAFF.

The genes are TRBV10-3 and TRBJ1-6; possibly TRBD1 for D (5 bases). The germline V and J ends were trimmed by 0 bases and 6 bases, with 9 bases remaining between them. The CDR3 has 15 residues. From germline, CDR1 is ENHRY and CDR2 SYGVKD. Here the CDR3 DNA reads TGTGCCATCAGTGAGTCCAGGGAGGGTAATTCACCCCTCCACTTT. It yields the protein CAISESREGNSPLHF.

V and J are TRBV5-5 and TRBJ1-4; D not certain. Germline V gives CDR1 SGHKS, CDR2 YYEKEE (reference sequence). The V end was cut by 2 bases, the J end by 8 bases, with 10 bases between. CDR3 length equals 13 residues. Here the CDR3 reads CASSLDTYEKLFF. CDR3 coding DNA: TGTGCCAGCAGCTTAGATACTTACGAAAAACTGTTTTTT.

The chain carries TRBV10-3 and TRBJ2-3, with TRBD2 as a possible D gene (6 bases). Germline V CDR1 and CDR2: ENHRY, SYGVKD. Between the trimmed V and J ends, which lost 5 bases and 0 bases, there was a span of 9 bases. This CDR3 is 14 amino acids long. The CDR3 DNA reads TGTGCCATCAGTCCGAGCGGGAGCACAGATACGCAGTATTTT. Protein: CAISPSGSTDTQYF.

This clone was picked up a small number of times. This chain joins TRBV9 and TRBJ2-7; TRBD1 matches at 8 bases. J lost 5 bases, V lost 3 bases, and 10 bases had no gene match. The V gene's germline CDR1 is SGDLS and CDR2 YYNGEE. CDR3 size: 15 residues. The CDR3 DNA is TGTGCCAGCAGCGGGGACGGACAGGGATGGAACGAGCAGTACTTC. Residues: CASSGDGQGWNEQYF.

V gene TRBV6-6 combines with J gene TRBJ2-4; D perhaps matches TRBD1 (5 bases). Germline CDR1 MNHNY, CDR2 SVGAGI (reference sequence). This CDR3 has 15 residues. V dropped 5 bases and J dropped 2 bases, with 13 bases sitting between them. The CDR3 DNA reads as TGTGCCAGCAGTCAATCCCAGGGAACCAAAAACATTCAGTACTTC. Amino acids: CASSQSQGTKNIQYF.

CDR3 in amino acids: CASSKGRDRGEQYF. DNA for the CDR3: TGTGCCAGCAGCAAAGGACGGGACAGGGGCGAGCAGTACTTC. The rearrangement joins TRBV6-6 to TRBJ2-7; 10 bases fit TRBD1. The CDR3 consists of 14 residues. Germline values: CDR1 MNHNY, CDR2 SVGAGI (reference sequence). Trimming took 6 bases from V and 6 from J; bases not matched to a gene: 8.

In this sample, this clone turned up once. The J gene is TRBJ2-7, the V gene TRBV11-2; D is perhaps TRBD1 (6 bases). V lost 5 bases to trimming and J lost 2 bases, with 16 bases between them. Germline V gives CDR1 SGHAT, CDR2 FQNNGV. The CDR3 loop spans 15 amino acids. CDR3 DNA sequence: TGTGCCAGCAGCCCCGACGGGACACCCACCTACGAGCAGTACTTC. This gives the protein CASSPDGTPTYEQYF. The complete variable domain, with remaining parts taken from reference TRBV11-2 and TRBJ2-7, reads EAGVAQSPRYKIIEKRQSVAFWCNPISGHATLYWYQQILGQGPKLLIQFQNNGVVDDSQLPKDRFSAERLKGVDSTLKIQPAKLEDSAVYLCASSPDGTPTYEQYFGPGTRLTVT.

This clone was counted only a few times. The chain uses TRBV4-2 and TRBJ2-3; TRBD1 aligns across 7 bases. This CDR3 contains 15 residues. CDR1 LGHNA and CDR2 YNFKEQ come from the germline V gene. The junction had 6 bases not matched to a gene; V was cut back by 1 base and J by 5 bases. CDR3 sequence (DNA): TGTGCCAGCAGCCAAGCAGAAGGGGGCAAAGATACGCAGTATTTT. Its protein is CASSQAEGGKDTQYF.

This rearrangement joins TRBV7-6 to TRBJ1-1, with D perhaps matching TRBD1 (6 bases). Trimming removed 1 base from V and 11 bases from J, with 14 bases in between. Germline-derived CDR1 and CDR2 are SGHVS and FNYEAQ. This CDR3 region has 13 residues. The CDR3 coding sequence is TGTGCCAGCAGCTTAGATTTAACAGGGCCCGCTTTCTTT. Translation gives CASSLDLTGPAFF.

The chain joins TRBV4-3 to TRBJ2-7; TRBD2 matches 9 bases. CDR3 length equals 15 residues. The germline CDR1 and CDR2 sequences are LGHNA and YSLEER. With 0 bases clipped from V and 6 bases from J, the junction kept 6 bases outside the gene matches. The DNA of the CDR3 is TGCGCCAGCAGCCAAGATTCCCTAGCGGGGCGCGAGCAGTACTTC. It is translated as CASSQDSLAGREQYF.

V and J are TRBV25-1 and TRBJ1-6; maybe TRBD1 (5 bases). V was trimmed by 5 bases and J by 8 bases, leaving 10 bases between them. Germline CDR1 MGHDK, CDR2 SYGVNS. The CDR3 length is 13 residues. CDR3 nucleotide sequence: TGTGCCAGCAGTCGGGGGTACGATTCACCCCTCCACTTT. Its translation: CASSRGYDSPLHF.

The gene calls are TRBV5-5 and TRBJ1-2; D gene unclear. V was trimmed by 1 base and J by 5 bases, leaving 18 bases between them. The CDR3 is made up of 16 amino acids. Germline loops: CDR1 SGHKS, CDR2 YYEKEE (reference sequence). This chain's CDR3 is CASSLQEASETYGYTF. The CDR3 DNA reads TGTGCCAGCAGCTTGCAGGAGGCCAGCGAGACGTATGGCTACACCTTC.

This clone has more than one count but fewer than ten. The chain links TRBV11-1 to TRBJ1-5, with D hard to call. Germline lookup yields CDR1 SGHAT and CDR2 FQDESV (reference sequence). The CDR3 sequence is 15 residues long. V lost 1 base and J 0 bases, leaving 7 bases between the germline ends. The CDR3 loop reads CASSLDGNSNQPQHF. CDR3 nucleotide sequence: TGTGCCAGCAGCTTAGACGGGAATAGCAATCAGCCCCAGCATTTT.

The J gene is TRBJ2-3, the V gene TRBV7-9, with D maybe TRBD1 (6 bases). The CDR3 is 15 residues long. The V and J ends lost 8 bases and 5 bases respectively, with 20 bases between them. CDR1 and CDR2 (germline): SEHNR, FQNEAQ (reference sequence). CDR3 sequence reads: CASEELTGAVDTQYF. DNA of the CDR3: TGTGCCAGCGAAGAATTGACAGGAGCAGTAGATACGCAGTATTTT.

This clone appeared once. V usage is TRBV21-1 and J usage is TRBJ1-6; the table's D call TRBD1 went unverified against the DNA. TRBV21-1 is termed a pseudogene. This CDR3 has 16 amino acids. The CDR3 reads CASSITGSSYNSPLHF. The CDR3 DNA reads as TGTGCCAGCAGCATCACAGGGAGCTCCTATAATTCACCCCTCCACTTT.